This T cell receptor beta chain was captured in a study of blood T cell repertoires in COVID-19. Study information: Samples came from the United States, Italy and Spain, spanning acute and convalescent COVID-19. PBMCs, B-cell-depleted T cells, or T cells were the source of the cDNA or gDNA that made up the material.

The CDR3 extends over 11 amino acids. V was clipped by 5 bases and J by 4 bases, with 6 bases between them. From germline, CDR1 is SGHTA and CDR2 FQGNSA. Original methodology: Amplification of reference gene primers provided the estimated nucleated cell counts. Sequencing used immunoSEQ multiplex PCR; TCRdb keeps in-frame clones, though not all of them. V, J and clone size are those of that table, while D and trimming were read from the DNA. Found here are about 280,000 clones, around nine tenths of them singletons; the top ten hold roughly 5%. What was sequenced was peripheral blood. The clonotype was recovered from a man aged 35 to 55 with acute or convalescent COVID-19. The chain employs TRBV7-2 and TRBJ2-7; D not certain. Written as DNA, the CDR3 is TGTGCCAGCAGCCTATTTTACGAGCAGTACTTC. It yields the protein CASSLFYEQYF.